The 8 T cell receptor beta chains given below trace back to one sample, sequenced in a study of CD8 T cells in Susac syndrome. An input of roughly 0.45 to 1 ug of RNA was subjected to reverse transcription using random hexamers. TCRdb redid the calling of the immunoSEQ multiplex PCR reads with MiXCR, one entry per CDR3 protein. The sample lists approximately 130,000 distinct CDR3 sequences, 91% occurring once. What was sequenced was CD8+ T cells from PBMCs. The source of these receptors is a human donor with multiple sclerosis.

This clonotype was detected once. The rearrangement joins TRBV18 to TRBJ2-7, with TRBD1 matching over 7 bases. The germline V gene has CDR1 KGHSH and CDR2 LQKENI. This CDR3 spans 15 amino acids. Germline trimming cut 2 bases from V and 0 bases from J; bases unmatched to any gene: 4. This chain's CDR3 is CASSPLTGSSYEQYF. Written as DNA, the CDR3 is TGTGCCAGCTCACCATTGACAGGGAGCTCCTACGAGCAGTACTTC.

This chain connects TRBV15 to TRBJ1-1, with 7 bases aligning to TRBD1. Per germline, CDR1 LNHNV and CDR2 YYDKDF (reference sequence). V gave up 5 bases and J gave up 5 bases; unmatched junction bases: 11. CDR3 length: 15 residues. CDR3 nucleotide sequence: TGTGCCACCAGCGGCTACCGACAGGACAGGACTGAAGCTTTCTTT. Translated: CATSGYRQDRTEAFF.

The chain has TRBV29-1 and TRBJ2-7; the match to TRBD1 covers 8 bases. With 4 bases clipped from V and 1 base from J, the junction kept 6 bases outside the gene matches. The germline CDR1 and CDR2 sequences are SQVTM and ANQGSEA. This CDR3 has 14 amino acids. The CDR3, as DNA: TGCAGCGTTGTGGTGACAGGGGAGTCCTACGAGCAGTACTTC. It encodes CSVVVTGESYEQYF.

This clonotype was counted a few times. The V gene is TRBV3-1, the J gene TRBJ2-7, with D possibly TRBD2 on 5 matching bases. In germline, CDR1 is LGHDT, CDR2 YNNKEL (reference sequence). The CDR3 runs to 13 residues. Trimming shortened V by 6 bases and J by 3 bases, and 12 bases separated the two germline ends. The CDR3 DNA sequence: TGTGCCAGCAGTCAGGCGGGTGTCTACGAGCAGTACTTC. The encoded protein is CASSQAGVYEQYF.

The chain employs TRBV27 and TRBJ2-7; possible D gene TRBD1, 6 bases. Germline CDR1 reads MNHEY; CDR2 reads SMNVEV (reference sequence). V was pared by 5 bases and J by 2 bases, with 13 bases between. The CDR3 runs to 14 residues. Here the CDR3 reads CASSPKGDTYEQYF. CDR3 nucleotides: TGTGCCAGCAGTCCCAAGGGGGACACCTACGAGCAGTACTTC.

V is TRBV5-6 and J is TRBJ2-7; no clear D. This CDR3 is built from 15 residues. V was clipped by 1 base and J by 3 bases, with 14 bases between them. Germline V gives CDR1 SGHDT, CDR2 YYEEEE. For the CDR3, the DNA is TGTGCCAGCAGCTTGATTAGGGCAGCGTTCTACGAGCAGTACTTC. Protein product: CASSLIRAAFYEQYF.

CDR3 DNA: TGTGCCAGCAGCTTATGGCTAGCGGGAGCATATTACGAGCAGTACTTC. Amino acid sequence: CASSLWLAGAYYEQYF. The chain combines TRBV5-6 with TRBJ2-7; 10 bases map to TRBD2. Germline trimming cut 2 bases from V and 4 bases from J; bases unmatched to any gene: 9. Germline CDR1 is SGHDT and CDR2 is YYEEEE. The CDR3 totals 16 residues.

CDR3 DNA sequence: TGTGCCAGCAGTTTTGTGAGGGAACGGGAGACCCAGTACTTC. This encodes CASSFVRERETQYF. This chain links TRBV12-3 or TRBV12-4 with TRBJ2-5; TRBD2 might be the D (5 bases). The CDR3 is 14 amino acids. V was clipped by 3 bases and J by 5 bases, with 13 bases between them.